Listed here are 32 T cell receptor beta chains from one sample, sequenced in a study of blood T cell repertoires in COVID-19. Measured with immunoSEQ multiplex PCR; TCRdb has only the in-frame clones, and not every one. The data show nearly 55,000 clones, with around 83% seen just once and about an eighth held by the top ten. Sequencing was done on a sample of peripheral blood. Receptor source: a man aged 70-80 years with active COVID-19.

The chain employs TRBV6-2 or TRBV6-3 and TRBJ2-7; the match to TRBD1 covers 8 bases. Germline loops: CDR1 MNHEY, CDR2 SVGEGT. The CDR3 covers 16 residues. After removal of 5 bases from V and 2 bases from J, the junction contained 11 bases not matched to a gene. The CDR3, as DNA: TGTGCCAGCAGTACCCCCGGGACAGGCCAAACCTACGAGCAGTACTTC. This codes for CASSTPGTGQTYEQYF.

CDR3 amino acids: CASSLGSDTIYF. For the CDR3, the DNA is TGCGCCAGCAGCTTGGGGTCAGACACCATATATTTT. V gene TRBV5-1 combines with J gene TRBJ1-3, with no clear D. The CDR3 has 12 residues. The germline gives CDR1 SGHRS, CDR2 YFSETQ. Trimming removed 0 bases at V and 8 bases at J, with 6 bases between.

This clone showed up just a few times. The V call is TRBV25-1, the J call TRBJ2-1; 11 bases fit TRBD2. This CDR3 comprises 15 residues. With V trimmed by 3 bases and J by 8 bases, 6 bases remained unmatched. Germline V lookup: CDR1 MGHDK, CDR2 SYGVNS. CDR3: CASSEGLAGGYEQFF. CDR3 sequence (DNA): TGTGCCAGCAGTGAGGGCCTAGCGGGGGGATATGAGCAGTTCTTC.

The chain employs TRBV7-9 and TRBJ2-7, with 12 bases matching TRBD1. The V gene end was trimmed by 0 bases and the J gene end by 6 bases; junction bases not matched to a gene: 9. Germline values: CDR1 SEHNR, CDR2 FQNEAQ (reference sequence). The CDR3 runs to 17 residues. The CDR3 DNA sequence: TGTGCCAGCAGCTTAGCAGAGGTGGGACAGGGGGCGGGCGAGCAGTACTTC. It codes for CASSLAEVGQGAGEQYF.

The CDR3 sequence: CASSEIRSAGELFF. CDR3 nucleotide sequence: TGTGCCAGCAGTGAAATAAGGAGCGCCGGGGAGCTGTTTTTT. The gene calls are TRBV6-1 and TRBJ2-2, with D unclear. Germline lookup yields CDR1 MNHNS and CDR2 SASEGT. Trimming removed 2 bases at V and 6 bases at J, with 10 bases between. The CDR3 sequence is 14 residues long.

The V gene is TRBV2, the J gene TRBJ1-5; possibly TRBD1 for D (5 bases). The V and J ends lost 0 bases and 2 bases respectively, with 14 bases between them. The CDR3 runs to 17 residues. In germline, CDR1 is SNHLY, CDR2 FYNNEI. The CDR3 DNA sequence: TGTGCCAGCAGTGAAGCGCTTCTCGGGGGGGGCAATCAGCCCCAGCATTTT. Translating it yields CASSEALLGGGNQPQHF.

The rearrangement uses TRBV9 and TRBJ2-6; 11 nucleotides line up with TRBD1. J gave up 1 base and V 4 bases, and 4 bases lay outside the gene matches. The CDR3 is made up of 17 amino acids. Germline V CDR1 and CDR2: SGDLS, YYNGEE. The CDR3 here is CASSPGTGGSGANVLTF. The CDR3, as DNA: TGTGCCAGCAGCCCGGGGACAGGGGGGTCTGGGGCCAACGTCCTGACTTTC.

This chain joins TRBV14 and TRBJ2-7, with D hard to call. Germline assignment: CDR1 SGHDN and CDR2 FVKESK. This CDR3 contains 16 residues. V lost 0 bases, J lost 0 bases, and 12 bases lay in between. CDR3 sequence (DNA): TGTGCCAGCAGCCAAGATACGTCCCCGAGCTCCTACGAGCAGTACTTC. It codes for CASSQDTSPSSYEQYF.

This chain links TRBV7-2 with TRBJ2-2; 10 bases agree with TRBD2. Losses at the gene ends were 4 bases for V and 7 bases for J; bases not matched to a gene: 6. The germline CDR1 and CDR2 sequences are SGHTA and FQGNSA. The CDR3 loop spans 15 amino acids. The CDR3 DNA is TGTGCCAGCAGCTCGCAGCGGGGGGGCAACGGGGAGCTGTTTTTT. This gives the protein CASSSQRGGNGELFF.

The chain couples TRBV27 to TRBJ1-5; TRBD1 agrees at 9 bases. CDR1 MNHEY and CDR2 SMNVEV come from the germline V gene (reference sequence). This CDR3 is built from 16 residues. V was pared by 8 bases and J by 6 bases, with 14 bases of the junction left unmatched. The CDR3 here is CASRRDTGQGFQPQHF. Here the CDR3 DNA reads TGTGCCAGCCGAAGAGATACGGGACAGGGTTTTCAGCCCCAGCATTTT.

The chain links TRBV18 to TRBJ1-2; 8 bases map to TRBD1. CDR1 and CDR2 from the germline V gene are KGHSH and LQKENI. Trimming took 2 bases from V and 6 from J; bases not matched to a gene: 8. The CDR3 has 15 amino acids. CDR3 sequence reads: CASSPAGQDLHGYTF. The CDR3 coding sequence is TGTGCCAGCTCACCAGCGGGACAGGACCTTCATGGCTACACCTTC.

The J gene is TRBJ2-5, the V gene TRBV9; 9 nucleotides line up with TRBD1. CDR3 length: 16 amino acids. CDR1 SGDLS and CDR2 YYNGEE come from the germline V gene. With V trimmed by 4 bases and J by 5 bases, 12 bases remained unmatched. The DNA for the CDR3 is TGTGCCAGCAGCCCTTCGCCGGGACAGGGAGGGGAGACCCAGTACTTC. Its translation is CASSPSPGQGGETQYF.

The chain combines TRBV7-9 with TRBJ2-5; 13 nucleotides align to TRBD2. This CDR3 has 16 residues. Germline loops: CDR1 SEHNR, CDR2 FQNEAQ (reference sequence). After removal of 5 bases from V and 2 bases from J, the junction contained 5 bases not matched to a gene. The CDR3 DNA is TGTGCCAGCAGCCGGAAACTAGCGGGGGGGCAAGAGACCCAGTACTTC. Encoded protein: CASSRKLAGGQETQYF. Complete variable domain (other parts from reference TRBV7-9 and TRBJ2-5): DTGVSQNPRHKITKRGQNVTFRCDPISEHNRLYWYRQTLGQGPEFLTYFQNEAQLEKSRLLSDRFSAERPKGSFSTLEIQRTEQGDSAMYLCASSRKLAGGQETQYFGPGTRLLVL.

The chain has TRBV3-1 (or the pseudogene TRBV3-2) and TRBJ2-3, with 9 bases matching TRBD2. The germline V gene has CDR1 LGHDT and CDR2 YNNKEL (reference sequence). The CDR3 has 16 residues. V lost 4 bases and J lost 5; bases outside the gene matches: 10. CDR3 protein: CASSPQEGLALDTQYF. The DNA for the CDR3 is TGTGCCAGCAGCCCCCAAGAGGGACTAGCCTTAGATACGCAGTATTTT.

In DNA form, the CDR3 reads TGTGCCAGCAGCTTATTTCCGCGGGGGAACACAGATACGCAGTATTTT. This sequence encodes CASSLFPRGNTDTQYF. This chain uses TRBV7-2 with TRBJ2-3; 7 nucleotides line up with TRBD2. The length of the CDR3 is 16 residues. The germline CDR1 and CDR2 sequences are SGHTA and FQGNSA. Germline trimming cut 2 bases from V and 2 bases from J; bases unmatched to any gene: 7. Full variable domain (remainder filled in from reference TRBV7-2 and TRBJ2-3): GAGVSQSPSNKVTEKGKDVELRCDPISGHTALYWYRQSLGQGLEFLIYFQGNSAPDKSGLPSDRFSAERTGGSVSTLTIQRTQQEDSAVYLCASSLFPRGNTDTQYFGPGTRLTVL.

This sequence joins TRBV4-3 and TRBJ2-3; 10 bases match TRBD2. V gave up 0 bases and J gave up 1 base; unmatched junction bases: 4. The CDR3 is 17 amino acids. Germline V lookup: CDR1 LGHNA, CDR2 YSLEER. CDR3 sequence reads: CASSQDPSGGGTDTQYF. DNA for the CDR3: TGCGCCAGCAGCCAAGATCCTAGCGGGGGAGGCACAGATACGCAGTATTTT.

This chain connects TRBV11-2 to TRBJ1-6, with a weak D call TRBD1 (6 bases). V lost 3 bases, J lost 7 bases, and 10 bases lay in between. Germline V gene data show CDR1 as SGHAT and CDR2 as FQNNGV. This CDR3 contains 14 residues. The CDR3 sequence: CASSFDRLNSPLHF. DNA of the CDR3: TGTGCCAGCAGCTTCGACAGGTTGAATTCACCCCTCCACTTT.

The V call is TRBV5-6, the J call TRBJ1-2; TRBD1 aligns across 12 bases. The V gene's germline CDR1 is SGHDT and CDR2 YYEEEE. There are 15 residues in the CDR3. V lost 4 bases to trimming and J lost 3 bases; unmatched junction nucleotides: 4. The CDR3, as DNA: TGTGCCAGCAGCCCGGGACAGGGGGCCTACTATGGCTACACCTTC. Its protein product is CASSPGQGAYYGYTF.

This clone showed up just a few times. The rearrangement uses TRBV5-5 and TRBJ1-2; 7 nucleotides match TRBD1. J lost 6 bases, V lost 0 bases, and 5 bases had no gene match. Germline values: CDR1 SGHKS, CDR2 YYEKEE (reference sequence). This CDR3 comprises 14 residues. CDR3 loop: CASSLVQGNHGYTF. DNA for the CDR3: TGTGCCAGCAGCTTGGTACAGGGGAATCATGGCTACACCTTC.

The rearrangement uses TRBV12-3 or TRBV12-4 and TRBJ1-5; 7 bases agree with TRBD1. V was clipped by 6 bases and J by 6 bases; unmatched bases: 2. The CDR3 covers 12 residues. CDR3 protein: CASSTGAQPQHF. CDR3 DNA sequence: TGTGCCAGCAGCACAGGGGCTCAGCCCCAGCATTTT.

The rearrangement links TRBV4-3 to TRBJ2-2; possibly TRBD1 for D (6 bases). V dropped 1 base and J dropped 1 base, with 13 bases sitting between them. Per the germline V gene, CDR1 is LGHNA and CDR2 is YSLEER. CDR3 size: 17 residues. In DNA, the CDR3 is TGCGCCAGCAGCCAAGTACTGGAACAGGGGAACACCGGGGAGCTGTTTTTT. Its translation: CASSQVLEQGNTGELFF.

The chain combines TRBV7-9 with TRBJ2-7, with D possibly matching TRBD1 (5 bases). V lost 5 bases and J lost 2, with 13 bases in between. The CDR3 is made up of 14 amino acids. CDR1 and CDR2 (germline): SEHNR, FQNEAQ (reference sequence). The CDR3 loop is CASSHKTVTYEQYF. The CDR3 bases are TGTGCCAGCAGCCACAAGACAGTTACCTACGAGCAGTACTTC.

The chain links TRBV9 to TRBJ2-2; possible D gene TRBD2, 7 bases. The CDR3 spans 19 residues. Germline CDR1 SGDLS, CDR2 YYNGEE. The V gene lost 2 bases and the J gene lost 7 bases, with 27 bases spanning the gap. CDR3 sequence: CASSVKMPGGTGGYGELFF. In DNA form, the CDR3 reads TGTGCCAGCAGCGTTAAAATGCCGGGGGGCACGGGCGGATACGGGGAGCTGTTTTTT.

The rearrangement links TRBV7-2 to TRBJ2-3, with TRBD2 matching over 13 bases. The trim removed 0 bases at V and 4 bases at J, leaving 10 bases unmatched. The CDR3 spans 19 residues. Germline CDR1 reads SGHTA; CDR2 reads FQGNSA. The CDR3 DNA is TGTGCCAGCAGCTTAGCGCTACTAGCGGGGGGGCCTTCGGCAGATACGCAGTATTTT. Its protein product is CASSLALLAGGPSADTQYF.

The rearrangement links TRBV5-6 to TRBJ2-3, with 9 bases lining up with TRBD1. V lost 4 bases and J lost 3; bases outside the gene matches: 6. The CDR3 consists of 15 residues. CDR1 and CDR2 from the germline V gene are SGHDT and YYEEEE. The CDR3 spells CASSGDRVGTDTQYF. The CDR3 DNA reads as TGTGCCAGCAGCGGGGACAGGGTAGGAACAGATACGCAGTATTTT.

The rearrangement links TRBV3-1 (or the pseudogene TRBV3-2) to TRBJ1-2; D may be TRBD1 (5 bases). Between the trimmed V and J ends, which lost 0 bases and 8 bases, there was a span of 13 bases. This CDR3 is built from 14 residues. CDR1 and CDR2 (germline): LGHDT, YNNKEL (reference sequence). CDR3 loop: CASSQEPHGGGYTF. The CDR3 DNA sequence: TGTGCCAGCAGCCAAGAACCGCACGGGGGGGGCTACACCTTC.

J is TRBJ2-7 and V is TRBV9, with a possible D match to TRBD2 (6 bases). The CDR3 contains 14 residues. Trimming removed 0 bases at V and 6 bases at J, with 13 bases between. The germline V gene encodes CDR1 SGDLS and CDR2 YYNGEE. The CDR3 sequence is CASSVAVSSAEQYF. CDR3 nucleotides: TGTGCCAGCAGCGTAGCTGTGTCTAGCGCCGAGCAGTACTTC.

The rearrangement joins TRBV11-3 to TRBJ1-1; D not certain. V shed 1 base and J shed 0 bases, with 9 bases lying between them. CDR1 SGHNT and CDR2 YENEEA come from the germline V gene. This CDR3 is 15 amino acids long. The DNA of the CDR3 is TGTGCCAGCAGCTTAGGCAGACTCATGAACACTGAAGCTTTCTTT. Translated: CASSLGRLMNTEAFF.

This chain joins TRBV27 and TRBJ2-3; 7 positions agree with TRBD1. The germline V gene encodes CDR1 MNHEY and CDR2 SMNVEV (reference sequence). J gave up 3 bases and V 4 bases, and 10 bases lay outside the gene matches. The CDR3 has 16 residues. CDR3 amino acids: CASSYSQGRGTDTQYF. Written as DNA, the CDR3 is TGTGCCAGCAGTTATTCACAGGGGCGAGGGACAGATACGCAGTATTTT.

The rearrangement uses TRBV5-1 and TRBJ2-5, with D perhaps matching TRBD2 (6 bases). The CDR3 has 14 residues. Germline CDR1 reads SGHRS; CDR2 reads YFSETQ. V was cut by 4 bases and J by 5 bases, with 15 bases left in between. The CDR3, as DNA: TGCGCCAGCAGCCCCCCCGGGACTCTGGAGACCCAGTACTTC. It specifies CASSPPGTLETQYF.

The rearrangement links TRBV27 to TRBJ1-5; weak D call: TRBD1 (5 bases). CDR1 MNHEY and CDR2 SMNVEV come from the germline V gene (reference sequence). This CDR3 region has 16 residues. The V end was cut by 3 bases, the J end by 3 bases, with 15 bases between. CDR3 sequence (DNA): TGTGCCAGCAGTTTTCAGGGTAGGGGTCTCAATCAGCCCCAGCATTTT. As protein: CASSFQGRGLNQPQHF.

The V and J genes are TRBV27 and TRBJ1-4, with D unresolved. Germline values: CDR1 MNHEY, CDR2 SMNVEV (reference sequence). The ends were cut back, 5 bases at V and 4 bases at J, with 20 bases in the middle. There are 17 residues in the CDR3. As DNA, the CDR3 is TGTGCCAGCAGTCCCAGATACGGTCGAGGGCTTAATGAAAAACTGTTTTTT. Amino acid sequence: CASSPRYGRGLNEKLFF.